The clone carrying this TCR beta chain was detected only a few times. Germline lookup yields CDR1 DFQATT and CDR2 SNEGSKA (reference sequence). There are 13 residues in the CDR3. The V and J ends lost 7 bases and 0 bases respectively, with 9 bases between them. Healthy Caucasian donors formed the entire cohort. TCRdb reprocessed the 5' RACE reads via MiXCR and lists one record per CDR3 protein. The sample records some 730,000 distinct CDR3 sequences, 18% being singletons. This specimen comes from a study of identical twins. These data were likewise used in another study, on T cells expressing NK-cell markers. From that paper: Sorting in several experiments was restricted by an anti-gamma-delta TCR antibody to alpha-beta TCR T cells.

The sequencing sample was made of PBMCs. The chain joins TRBV20-1 to TRBJ2-2; no firm D call. This TCR was recovered from a woman in her late teens or twenties in good health. The CDR3 reads CSVSAANTGELFF. The DNA for the CDR3 is TGCAGTGTTTCCGCTGCGAACACCGGGGAGCTGTTTTTT.